The next 28 T cell receptor beta chains were all read from a single sample in a study of regulatory T cells in long-lasting Graves disease. To make TCR beta libraries, researchers used iRepertoire HTBI primers and Arm-PCR of CDR3 regions. TCRdb ran MiXCR on the multiplex PCR reads and lists one entry per CDR3 protein. The table shows around 500,000 distinct CDR3 sequences, with more than 15% occurring only once. Regarding time point: newly diagnosed GD, antithyroid drugs for less than 3 months. There was RNA extracted from PBMCs, and the TCR library was made from it. The data were also submitted as part of a second study, on T cells in Graves' hyperthyroidism and ophthalmopathy.

The sample consisted of peripheral blood mononuclear cells (PBMCs), taken at new diagnosis, from a patient treated with antithyroid drugs. These receptors were collected from a woman aged 35 to 60 with Graves disease.

This clonotype came up many times. This chain links TRBV12-3 or TRBV12-4 with TRBJ1-2; D ambiguous. This CDR3 is 12 amino acids long. V lost 6 bases, J lost 5 bases, and 10 bases lay in between. CDR3 protein: CASSLSPYGYTF. The DNA for the CDR3 is TGTGCCAGCAGCCTAAGCCCTTATGGCTACACCTTC.

Ten or more counts support this clonotype. The rearrangement joins TRBV12-3 or TRBV12-4 to TRBJ2-6; D might be TRBD1 (5 bases). V shed 6 bases and J shed 0 bases, with 12 bases lying between them. This CDR3 region has 16 residues. The CDR3 region is CASSQDSYSGANVLTF. CDR3 sequence (DNA): TGTGCCAGCAGCCAAGACAGCTACTCTGGGGCCAACGTCCTGACTTTC.

There are many counts of this clonotype. This sequence joins TRBV27 and TRBJ2-7, with D maybe TRBD1 (6 bases). V lost 3 bases and J lost 2, with 8 bases in between. Germline assignment: CDR1 MNHEY and CDR2 SMNVEV (reference sequence). This CDR3 has 13 residues. The DNA of the CDR3 is TGTGCCAGCAGTTTTCAGGGGCCCTACGAGCAGTACTTC. Protein: CASSFQGPYEQYF.

At least ten counts were recorded for this clonotype. This rearrangement joins TRBV2 to TRBJ1-6; no clear D gene. The CDR3 is made up of 17 amino acids. V dropped 1 base and J dropped 10 bases, with 20 bases sitting between them. Germline lookup yields CDR1 SNHLY and CDR2 FYNNEI. For the CDR3, the DNA is TGTGCCAGCAGTGAAGAATCCAGTCGCCGCGGCGGATCACCCCTCCACTTT. This translates into CASSEESSRRGGSPLHF.

At least ten counts were recorded for this clonotype. The chain is built from TRBV12-3 or TRBV12-4 and TRBJ2-3; 9 nucleotides agree with TRBD2. The CDR3 covers 15 residues. The J segment lost 3 bases and the V segment lost 4 bases, leaving 5 bases of the junction unmatched. The CDR3 loop reads CASSWGLAGTDTQYF. For the CDR3, the DNA is TGTGCCAGCAGTTGGGGACTAGCAGGAACAGATACGCAGTATTTT.

This clonotype was detected only a few times. This chain uses TRBV20-1 with TRBJ2-3; D is unresolved. The CDR3 extends over 12 amino acids. Trimming took off 6 bases at V and 3 bases at J, with 10 bases between the two ends. Germline V lookup: CDR1 DFQATT, CDR2 SNEGSKA (reference sequence). CDR3 bases: TGCAGTGCCACGATCCAGACAGATACGCAGTATTTT. Protein product: CSATIQTDTQYF.

Ten or more counts support this clonotype. This chain connects TRBV6-1 to TRBJ2-5, with a tentative D call TRBD2 (6 bases). CDR3 length: 14 residues. Between the trimmed V and J ends, which lost 6 bases and 3 bases, there was a span of 14 bases. CDR1 is MNHNS and CDR2 is SASEGT in the germline V gene. The CDR3 loop reads CASSHGGRKETQYF. CDR3 nucleotide sequence: TGTGCCAGCAGCCACGGGGGACGGAAAGAGACCCAGTACTTC.

This clonotype has only a few counts. V usage is TRBV20-1 and J usage is TRBJ2-1; D unclear. CDR3 size: 17 residues. V was cut by 0 bases and J by 8 bases, with 23 bases left in between. The germline gives CDR1 DFQATT, CDR2 SNEGSKA (reference sequence). For the CDR3, the DNA is TGCAGTGCTAGAGATACATTTTCAGGAGCGTTTTTAGATGAGCAGTTCTTC. Its protein product is CSARDTFSGAFLDEQFF.

The sample holds many counts of this clonotype. The rearrangement joins TRBV11-2 to TRBJ2-3, with D possibly being TRBD1 or TRBD2 (5 bases each). V was shortened by 3 bases and J by 6 bases, with 16 bases between the two germline ends. This CDR3 has 15 residues. Germline loops: CDR1 SGHAT, CDR2 FQNNGV. The CDR3 is CASSLDVGPRDTQYF. DNA of the CDR3: TGTGCCAGCAGCTTGGATGTGGGACCGCGGGATACGCAGTATTTT.

This clonotype was detected ten times or more. This chain uses TRBV10-3 with TRBJ2-7, with D perhaps TRBD1 (6 bases). The CDR3 extends over 12 amino acids. Germline CDR1 is ENHRY and CDR2 is SYGVKD. V was clipped by 5 bases and J by 3 bases, with 8 bases between them. CDR3 region: CAISKDSYEQYF. CDR3 in DNA: TGTGCCATCAGTAAGGACAGCTACGAGCAGTACTTC.

This clonotype has a count of ten or more. The chain links TRBV20-1 to TRBJ2-3; TRBD2 matches at 9 bases. This CDR3 contains 15 residues. Germline CDR1 and CDR2: DFQATT and SNEGSKA (reference sequence). Losses at the gene ends were 7 bases for V and 0 bases for J; bases not matched to a gene: 8. The CDR3 sequence is CSGGSGGPSTDTQYF. CDR3 DNA: TGCAGTGGTGGTAGCGGGGGTCCTAGCACAGATACGCAGTATTTT.

This clonotype was seen repeatedly, ten times or more. The chain has TRBV2 and TRBJ1-6; D is unresolved. V was shortened by 3 bases and J by 0 bases, with 9 bases between the two germline ends. Germline CDR1 reads SNHLY; CDR2 reads FYNNEI. CDR3 size: 16 residues. The CDR3 bases are TGTGCCAGCAGTGAGAGCAACTTCTCCTATAATTCACCCCTCCACTTT. Protein product: CASSESNFSYNSPLHF.

This clonotype occurred many times. CDR3 in DNA: TGTGCCAGCACAAGGGGGTCGGGCAATCAGCCCCAGCATTTT. Translated: CASTRGSGNQPQHF. The chain links TRBV2 to TRBJ1-5; a possible D gene is TRBD1 (6 bases). Trimming took off 7 bases at V and 2 bases at J, with 12 bases between the two ends. Germline V gene data show CDR1 as SNHLY and CDR2 as FYNNEI. The CDR3 extends over 14 amino acids.

Ten or more counts support this clonotype. J is TRBJ2-5 and V is TRBV20-1, with TRBD1 as a possible D gene (6 bases). Trimming left V 6 bases short and J 2 bases short, with 13 bases between. Germline V gene data show CDR1 as DFQATT and CDR2 as SNEGSKA (reference sequence). The CDR3 spans 13 residues. The CDR3, as DNA: TGCAGTGCCGGGACACCCGGACAAGAGACCCAGTACTTC. Translated: CSAGTPGQETQYF.

The gene calls are TRBV7-9 and TRBJ2-3, with D uncertain. The germline gives CDR1 SEHNR, CDR2 FQNEAQ (reference sequence). The CDR3 contains 14 residues. Between the trimmed V and J ends, which lost 7 bases and 1 base, there was a span of 12 bases. CDR3 DNA sequence: TGTGCCAGCACAACGACGGACGGCACAGATACGCAGTATTTT. Amino acid sequence: CASTTTDGTDTQYF.

V usage is TRBV29-1 and J usage is TRBJ2-2; the D is unclear. This CDR3 contains 13 residues. Germline CDR1 reads SQVTM; CDR2 reads ANQGSEA. Trimming removed 3 bases at V and 5 bases at J, with 10 bases between. In DNA form, the CDR3 reads TGCAGCGTTGATGCCCGAAATACCGGGGAGCTGTTTTTT. Translation gives CSVDARNTGELFF.

The chain links TRBV6-1 to TRBJ2-6, with D possibly matching TRBD1 (5 bases). Trimming pared 7 bases from V and 2 bases from J, leaving 12 bases between. The CDR3 covers 15 residues. The V gene's germline CDR1 is MNHNS and CDR2 SASEGT. The CDR3 DNA sequence: TGTGCCAGCATCAAAGGGGCAGCTGGGGCCAACGTCCTGACTTTC. Residues: CASIKGAAGANVLTF.

This clonotype appeared many times. The chain combines TRBV27 with TRBJ2-1; tentatively, D is TRBD2 (6 bases). The germline gives CDR1 MNHEY, CDR2 SMNVEV (reference sequence). The CDR3 covers 14 residues. V was trimmed by 6 bases and J by 1 base, leaving 10 bases between them. The CDR3 region has the DNA TGTGCCAGCAGCTCCGGGGGTTCCTACAATGAGCAGTTCTTC. Translating gives CASSSGGSYNEQFF.

This clonotype appeared many times. This sequence joins TRBV11-2 and TRBJ2-5, with 7 bases that match TRBD2. CDR1 is SGHAT and CDR2 is FQNNGV in the germline V gene. Germline trimming cut 5 bases from V and 4 bases from J; bases unmatched to any gene: 4. CDR3 length equals 13 residues. In DNA form, the CDR3 reads TGTGCCAGCAGCCGCGGACTAGGAGAGACCCAGTACTTC. This gives the protein CASSRGLGETQYF.

The sample holds many counts of this clonotype. This chain links TRBV10-3 with TRBJ2-7, with D tentatively TRBD1 (5 bases). The germline V gene encodes CDR1 ENHRY and CDR2 SYGVKD. Trimming removed 3 bases at V and 2 bases at J, with 20 bases between. There are 17 residues in the CDR3. CDR3 protein: CAISDIEWTPQPYEQYF. CDR3 bases: TGTGCCATCAGTGATATCGAATGGACACCCCAACCCTACGAGCAGTACTTC.

The CDR3 protein is CSARQPSGATYEQYF. The CDR3 DNA is TGCAGTGCTAGACAGCCTAGCGGGGCCACCTACGAGCAGTACTTC. V gene TRBV20-1 combines with J gene TRBJ2-7, with 9 bases that match TRBD2. Germline V gives CDR1 DFQATT, CDR2 SNEGSKA (reference sequence). This CDR3 has 15 residues. After removal of 2 bases from V and 2 bases from J, the junction contained 7 bases not matched to a gene.

This clonotype was counted a few times. The chain carries TRBV5-4 and TRBJ2-2; maybe TRBD2 (5 bases). There are 12 residues in the CDR3. Germline V lookup: CDR1 SGHNT, CDR2 YYREEE (reference sequence). The V and J ends lost 10 bases and 5 bases respectively, with 12 bases between them. The DNA of the CDR3 is TGTGCCGGGCAACGCGGGACCGGGGAGCTGTTTTTT. Residues: CAGQRGTGELFF.

The J gene is TRBJ2-1, the V gene TRBV7-9, with 9 bases fitting TRBD1. This CDR3 has 18 amino acids. Germline V CDR1 and CDR2: SEHNR, FQNEAQ (reference sequence). Unmatched junction bases numbered 14, after V lost 6 bases and J lost 2 bases. The CDR3 is CASRQGAGVRGTYNEQFF. CDR3 sequence (DNA): TGTGCCAGCAGACAGGGGGCGGGGGTCCGAGGGACCTACAATGAGCAGTTCTTC. Drawing the rest from reference TRBV7-9 and TRBJ2-1, the complete variable domain is DTGVSQNPRHKITKRGQNVTFRCDPISEHNRLYWYRQTLGQGPEFLTYFQNEAQLEKSRLLSDRFSAERPKGSFSTLEIQRTEQGDSAMYLCASRQGAGVRGTYNEQFFGPGTRLTVL.

The rearrangement links TRBV7-9 to TRBJ1-1; 12 bases match TRBD1. The junction had 6 bases not matched to a gene; V was cut back by 3 bases and J by 7 bases. This CDR3 contains 15 residues. Germline V gene data show CDR1 as SEHNR and CDR2 as FQNEAQ (reference sequence). DNA of the CDR3: TGTGCCAGCAGCTTCTCCGGGACAGGGGGCGGTGAAGCTTTCTTT. Translating it yields CASSFSGTGGGEAFF.

This clonotype was detected a few times. The chain recombines TRBV29-1 with TRBJ1-6, with 11 nucleotides matching TRBD1. The CDR3 covers 14 residues. V was pared by 5 bases and J by 7 bases, with 4 bases of the junction left unmatched. Germline V gives CDR1 SQVTM, CDR2 ANQGSEA. The CDR3 sequence is CSVRTGGGNSPLHF. CDR3 DNA: TGCAGCGTTAGGACAGGGGGCGGCAATTCACCCCTCCACTTT.

In this sample, this clonotype turned up a few times. The rearrangement links TRBV10-3 to TRBJ2-5; D is ambiguous. This CDR3 contains 11 residues. Trimming took off 6 bases at V and 7 bases at J, with 9 bases between the two ends. From germline, CDR1 is ENHRY and CDR2 SYGVKD. The CDR3 loop is CAIRDGSTQYF. The CDR3 DNA follows: TGTGCCATCAGGGACGGATCGACCCAGTACTTC.

This clonotype has just a few counts. The J gene is TRBJ2-5, the V gene TRBV12-3 or TRBV12-4; 13 bases map to TRBD2. V dropped 5 bases and J dropped 5; count of bases not matched to a gene: 5. The CDR3 contains 15 residues. In DNA form, the CDR3 reads TGTGCCAGCAGTCTACTAGCGGGGGGGGGGGAGACCCAGTACTTC. The encoded protein is CASSLLAGGGETQYF.

This clonotype was seen at least ten times. V is TRBV7-9 and J is TRBJ2-7, with D hard to call. The V end was cut by 2 bases, the J end by 1 base, with 6 bases between. The length of the CDR3 is 13 residues. CDR1 SEHNR and CDR2 FQNEAQ come from the germline V gene (reference sequence). DNA for the CDR3: TGTGCCAGCAGCTTACCTGGGTCCTACGAGCAGTACTTC. It encodes CASSLPGSYEQYF.